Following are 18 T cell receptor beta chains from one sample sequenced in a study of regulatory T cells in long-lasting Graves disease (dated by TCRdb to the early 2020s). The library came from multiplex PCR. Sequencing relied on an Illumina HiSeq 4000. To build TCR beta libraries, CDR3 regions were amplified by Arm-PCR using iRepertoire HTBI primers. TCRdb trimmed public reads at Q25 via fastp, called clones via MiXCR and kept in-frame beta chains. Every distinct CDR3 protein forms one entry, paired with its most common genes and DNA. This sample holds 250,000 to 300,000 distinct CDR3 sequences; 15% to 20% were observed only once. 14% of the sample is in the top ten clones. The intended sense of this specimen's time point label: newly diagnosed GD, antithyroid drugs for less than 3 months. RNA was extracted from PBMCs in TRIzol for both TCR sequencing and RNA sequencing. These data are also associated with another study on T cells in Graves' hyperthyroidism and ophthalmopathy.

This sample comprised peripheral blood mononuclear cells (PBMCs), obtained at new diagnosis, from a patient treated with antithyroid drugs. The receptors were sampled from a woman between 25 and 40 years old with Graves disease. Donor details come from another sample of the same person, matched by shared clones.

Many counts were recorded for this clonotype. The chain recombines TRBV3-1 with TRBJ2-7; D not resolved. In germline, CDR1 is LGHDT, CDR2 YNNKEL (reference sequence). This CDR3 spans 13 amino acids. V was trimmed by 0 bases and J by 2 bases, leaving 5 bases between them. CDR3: CASSQDGAYEQYF. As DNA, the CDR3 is TGTGCCAGCAGCCAAGATGGGGCCTACGAGCAGTACTTC.

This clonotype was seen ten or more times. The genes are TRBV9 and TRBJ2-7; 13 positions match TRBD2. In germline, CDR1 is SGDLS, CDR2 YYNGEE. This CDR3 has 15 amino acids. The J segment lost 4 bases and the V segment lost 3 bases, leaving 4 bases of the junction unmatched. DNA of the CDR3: TGTGCCAGCAGCGCAGGGACTAGCGGGAAGTACGAGCAGTACTTC. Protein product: CASSAGTSGKYEQYF.

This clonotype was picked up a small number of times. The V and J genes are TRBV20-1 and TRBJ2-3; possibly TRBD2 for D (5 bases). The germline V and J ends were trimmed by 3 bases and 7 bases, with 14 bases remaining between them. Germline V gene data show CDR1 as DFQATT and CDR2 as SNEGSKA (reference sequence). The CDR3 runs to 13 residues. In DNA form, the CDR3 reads TGCAGTGCTAGCGGGGAACAAACAAATACGCAGTATTTT. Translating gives CSASGEQTNTQYF.

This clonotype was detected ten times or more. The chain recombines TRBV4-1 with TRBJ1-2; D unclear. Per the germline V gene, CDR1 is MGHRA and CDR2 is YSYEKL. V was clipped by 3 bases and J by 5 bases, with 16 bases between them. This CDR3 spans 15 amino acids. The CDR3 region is CASSHLTVNSYGYTF. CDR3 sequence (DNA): TGCGCCAGCAGCCACTTAACAGTGAACAGTTATGGCTACACCTTC.

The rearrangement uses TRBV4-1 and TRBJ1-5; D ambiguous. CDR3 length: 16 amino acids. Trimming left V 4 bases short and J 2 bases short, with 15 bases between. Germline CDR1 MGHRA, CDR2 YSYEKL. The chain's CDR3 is CASSPVGGFRNQPQHF. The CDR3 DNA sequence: TGCGCCAGCAGCCCCGTTGGAGGGTTTCGCAATCAGCCCCAGCATTTT.

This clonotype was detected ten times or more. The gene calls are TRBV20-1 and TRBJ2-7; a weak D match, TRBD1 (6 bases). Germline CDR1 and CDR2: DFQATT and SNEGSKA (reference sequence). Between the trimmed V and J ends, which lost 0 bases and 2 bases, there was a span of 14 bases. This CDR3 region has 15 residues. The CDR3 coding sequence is TGCAGTGCTAGAGATCTCGGGACAAGAGCCTACGAGCAGTACTTC. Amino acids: CSARDLGTRAYEQYF.

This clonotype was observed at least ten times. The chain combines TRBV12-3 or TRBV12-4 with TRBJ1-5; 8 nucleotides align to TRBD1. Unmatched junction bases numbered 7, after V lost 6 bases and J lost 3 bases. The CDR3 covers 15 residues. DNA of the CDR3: TGTGCCAGCAGCCCGGACAGGGATGACAATCAGCCCCAGCATTTT. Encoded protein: CASSPDRDDNQPQHF.

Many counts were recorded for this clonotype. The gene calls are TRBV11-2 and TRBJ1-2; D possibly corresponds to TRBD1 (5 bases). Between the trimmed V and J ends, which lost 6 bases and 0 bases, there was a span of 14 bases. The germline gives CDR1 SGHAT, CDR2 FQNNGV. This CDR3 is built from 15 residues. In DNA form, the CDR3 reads TGTGCCAGCAGTTGGGGCAGCGGATCTAACTATGGCTACACCTTC. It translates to CASSWGSGSNYGYTF.

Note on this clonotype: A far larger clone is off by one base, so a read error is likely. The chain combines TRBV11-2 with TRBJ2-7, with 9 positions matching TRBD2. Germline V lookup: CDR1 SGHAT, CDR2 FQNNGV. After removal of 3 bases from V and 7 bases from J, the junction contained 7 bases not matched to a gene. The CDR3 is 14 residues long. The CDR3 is CASSFSRGGVEQYF. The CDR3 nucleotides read TGTGCCAGCAGCTTCTCGCGGGGGGGAGTTGAGCAGTACTTC.

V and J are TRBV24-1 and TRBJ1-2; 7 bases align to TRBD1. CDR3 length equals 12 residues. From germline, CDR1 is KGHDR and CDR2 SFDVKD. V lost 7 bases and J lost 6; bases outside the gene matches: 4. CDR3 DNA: TGTGCCACCAGCGAGGGGGCCAATGGCTACACCTTC. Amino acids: CATSEGANGYTF.

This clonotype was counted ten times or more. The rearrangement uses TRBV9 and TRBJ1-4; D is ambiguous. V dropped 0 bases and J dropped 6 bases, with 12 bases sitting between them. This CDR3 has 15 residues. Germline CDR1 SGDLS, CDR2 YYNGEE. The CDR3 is CASSVGGRLDEKLFF. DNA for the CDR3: TGTGCCAGCAGCGTAGGCGGACGTCTGGATGAAAAACTGTTTTTT. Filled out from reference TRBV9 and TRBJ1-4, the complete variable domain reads DSGVTQTPKHLITATGQRVTLRCSPRSGDLSVYWYQQSLDQGLQFLIQYYNGEERAKGNILERFSAQQFPDLHSELNLSSLELGDSALYFCASSVGGRLDEKLFFGSGTQLSVL.

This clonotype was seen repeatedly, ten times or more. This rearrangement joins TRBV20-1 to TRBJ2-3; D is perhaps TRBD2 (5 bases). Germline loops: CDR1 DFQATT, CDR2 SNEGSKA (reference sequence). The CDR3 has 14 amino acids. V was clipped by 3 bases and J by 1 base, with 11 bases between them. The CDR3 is CSASGGSGTDTQYF. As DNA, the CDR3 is TGCAGTGCTAGTGGCGGGTCTGGCACAGATACGCAGTATTTT.

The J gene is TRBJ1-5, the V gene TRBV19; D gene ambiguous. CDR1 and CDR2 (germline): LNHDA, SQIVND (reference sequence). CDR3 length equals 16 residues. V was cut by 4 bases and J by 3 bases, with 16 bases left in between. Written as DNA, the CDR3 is TGTGCCAGTAGTAGCTTGCGGGCCAGTATCAATCAGCCCCAGCATTTT. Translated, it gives CASSSLRASINQPQHF.

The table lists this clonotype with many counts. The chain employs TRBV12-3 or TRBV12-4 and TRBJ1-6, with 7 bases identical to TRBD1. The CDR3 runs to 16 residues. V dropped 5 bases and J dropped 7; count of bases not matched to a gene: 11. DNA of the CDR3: TGTGCCAGCAGTCTAGGTGGGACAGTGGGAAATTCACCCCTCCACTTT. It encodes CASSLGGTVGNSPLHF.

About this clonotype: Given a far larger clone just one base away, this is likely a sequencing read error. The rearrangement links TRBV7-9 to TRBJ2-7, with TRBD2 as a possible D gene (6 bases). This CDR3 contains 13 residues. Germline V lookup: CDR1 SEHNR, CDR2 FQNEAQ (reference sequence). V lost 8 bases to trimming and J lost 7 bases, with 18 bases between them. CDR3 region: CASGSGAAGEQYF. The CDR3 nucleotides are TGTGCCAGCGGCTCGGGAGCCGCGGGGGAGCAGTACTTC.

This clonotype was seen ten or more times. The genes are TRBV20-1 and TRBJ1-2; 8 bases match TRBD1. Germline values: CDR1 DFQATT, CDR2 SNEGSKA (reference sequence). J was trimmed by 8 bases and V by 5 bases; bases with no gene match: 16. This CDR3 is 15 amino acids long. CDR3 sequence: CSALPPNDRGQGYTF. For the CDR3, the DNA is TGCAGTGCTCTCCCACCAAATGACAGGGGCCAGGGCTACACCTTC.

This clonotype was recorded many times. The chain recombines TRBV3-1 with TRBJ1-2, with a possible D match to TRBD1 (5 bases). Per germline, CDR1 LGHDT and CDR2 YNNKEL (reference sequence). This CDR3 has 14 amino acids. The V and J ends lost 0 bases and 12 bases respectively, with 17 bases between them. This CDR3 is CASSQEGTDTPDTF. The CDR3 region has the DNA TGTGCCAGCAGCCAAGAGGGGACGGACACTCCAGACACCTTC.

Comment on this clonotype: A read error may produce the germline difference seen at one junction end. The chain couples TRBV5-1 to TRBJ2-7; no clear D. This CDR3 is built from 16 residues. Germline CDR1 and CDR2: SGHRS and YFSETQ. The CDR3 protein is CASSLVRTGGRYEQYF. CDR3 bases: TGTGCCAGCAGCTTAGTTCGGACGGGTGGTAGGTACGAGCAGTACTTC.